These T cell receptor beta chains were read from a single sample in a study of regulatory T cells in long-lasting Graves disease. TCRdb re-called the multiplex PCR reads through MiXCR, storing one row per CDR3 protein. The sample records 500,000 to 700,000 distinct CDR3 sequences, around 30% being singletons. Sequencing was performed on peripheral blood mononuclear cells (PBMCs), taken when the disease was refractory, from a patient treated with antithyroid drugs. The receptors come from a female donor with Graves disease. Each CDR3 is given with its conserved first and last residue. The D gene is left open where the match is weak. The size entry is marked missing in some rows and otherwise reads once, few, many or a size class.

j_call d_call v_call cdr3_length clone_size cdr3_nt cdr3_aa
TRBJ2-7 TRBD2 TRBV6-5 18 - TGTGCCAGCAGTTACTGGACTAGCGGGAGGCCTCGGGGCTACGAGCAGTACTTC CASSYWTSGRPRGYEQYF
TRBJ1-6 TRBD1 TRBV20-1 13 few TGCAGTGCCAACAGGGGAGAAGGATCACCCCTCCACTTT CSANRGEGSPLHF
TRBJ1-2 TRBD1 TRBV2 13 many TGTGCCAGCAGTCCCGGGACAGGGGTTGGCTACACCTTC CASSPGTGVGYTF
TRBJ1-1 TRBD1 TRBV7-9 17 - TGTGCCAGCAGCTTTCTTGAGGGGTGGGACAGGGCCACTGAAGCTTTCTTT CASSFLEGWDRATEAFF
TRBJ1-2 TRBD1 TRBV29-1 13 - TGCAGCGAAGACAGGGGGCTTTCATCCGGCTACACCTTC CSEDRGLSSGYTF
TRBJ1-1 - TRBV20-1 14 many TGCAGTGCTAGAGTTCACAGGTCATCCACTGAAGCTTTCTTT CSARVHRSSTEAFF
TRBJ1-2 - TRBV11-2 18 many TGTGCCAGCAGCAGATCTGGACCCCCTACCTCGGGGAACTATGGCTACACCTTC CASSRSGPPTSGNYGYTF
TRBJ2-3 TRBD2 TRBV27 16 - TGTGCCAGCAGTCCAAGACTAGCGGGGGACACAGATACGCAGTATTTT CASSPRLAGDTDTQYF
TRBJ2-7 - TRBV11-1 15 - TGTGCCAGCAGCTTAGTCGGTGGCTACACCTACGAGCAGTACTTC CASSLVGGYTYEQYF
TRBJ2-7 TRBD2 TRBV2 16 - TGTGCCAGCAGTACGGGACTAGCGGGAATTCTATCCGAGCAGTACTTC CASSTGLAGILSEQYF
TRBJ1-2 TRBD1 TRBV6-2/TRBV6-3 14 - TGTGCCAGCAGTAACGGGACAGGCAACTATGGCTACACCTTC CASSNGTGNYGYTF
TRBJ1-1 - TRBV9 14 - TGTGCCAGCAGCGTAGACCTGGGGAACACTGAAGCTTTCTTT CASSVDLGNTEAFF
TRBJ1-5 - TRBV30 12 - TGTGCCTGGAGTCCACAAGGTCAGCCCCAGCATTTT CAWSPQGQPQHF
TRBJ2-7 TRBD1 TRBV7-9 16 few TGTGCCAGCAGCTACACACGAACAGGGGGCGCAGGGGAGCAGTACTTC CASSYTRTGGAGEQYF
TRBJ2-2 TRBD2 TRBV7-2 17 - TGTGCCAGCAGCTTAGGGGGGACTAGCGGGAGAGGCGGGGAGCTGTTTTTT CASSLGGTSGRGGELFF
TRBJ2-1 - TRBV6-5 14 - TGTGCCAGCAGTTCCGGGACATTCTACAATGAGCAGTTCTTC CASSSGTFYNEQFF
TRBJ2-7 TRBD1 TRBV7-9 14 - TGTGCCAGCAGCTTTGAGGGGGCAATATACGAGCAGTACTTC CASSFEGAIYEQYF
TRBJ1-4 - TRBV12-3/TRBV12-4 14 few TGTGCCAGCAGACACTCAGGAACTAATGAAAAACTGTTTTTT CASRHSGTNEKLFF
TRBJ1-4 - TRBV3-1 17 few TGTGCCAGCAGCCAAGATAGCGTTACGGCAGGGAGGGAAAAACTGTTTTTT CASSQDSVTAGREKLFF
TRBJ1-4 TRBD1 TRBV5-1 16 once TGCGCCAACAGTTCTCTCACCGGGACAGGGGTTGAAAAACTGTTTTTT CANSSLTGTGVEKLFF
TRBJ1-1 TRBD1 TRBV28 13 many TGTGCCAGTAAACCAGGGGGCAGGACTGAAGCTTTCTTT CASKPGGRTEAFF
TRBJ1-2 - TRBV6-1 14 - TGTGCCACGACAACGGCGGGGGCTAACTATGGCTACACCTTC CATTTAGANYGYTF
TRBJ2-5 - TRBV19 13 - TGTGCCAGTAGTACGAGGGCCCGGGAGACCCAGTACTTC CASSTRARETQYF
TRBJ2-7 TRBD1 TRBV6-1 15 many TGTGCCAGCAGAGTAGGACAGGCGGCTACCTACGAGCAGTACTTC CASRVGQAATYEQYF
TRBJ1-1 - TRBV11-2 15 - TGTGCCAGCAGCGCCCCGGGACTGCAGGCCACTGAAGCTTTCTTT CASSAPGLQATEAFF
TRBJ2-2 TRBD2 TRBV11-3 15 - TGTGCCAGCAGCCCTCTAGCGGGGTCCACCGGGGAGCTGTTTTTT CASSPLAGSTGELFF
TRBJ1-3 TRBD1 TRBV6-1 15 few TGTGCCAGCAGTGAGACAGGGGGTGCCGGAAACACCATATATTTT CASSETGGAGNTIYF